These 18 T cell receptor beta chains originate from one sample sequenced in a study of blood T cell repertoires in COVID-19. Sequencing used immunoSEQ multiplex PCR; TCRdb keeps in-frame clones, though not all of them. The sample shows just over 300,000 clones, roughly nine tenths of them seen only once. The sample comprised peripheral blood. These receptors all come from a man in his late teens or twenties with active or convalescent COVID-19.

The chain links TRBV9 to TRBJ2-5; TRBD2 agrees at 15 bases. This CDR3 has 15 amino acids. Looked up from germline, CDR1 is SGDLS and CDR2 is YYNGEE. Trimming at V came to 4 bases and at J to 5 bases, leaving 3 bases not matched to a gene. The CDR3 nucleotides read TGTGCCAGCAGCCCCGGGACTAGCGGGGGGGAGACCCAGTACTTC. This sequence encodes CASSPGTSGGETQYF.

Here the CDR3 DNA reads TGTGCCAGCGCCCAAAGCAGGGGTCGCGGCGTACCTGAAGCTTTCTTT. It codes for CASAQSRGRGVPEAFF. The chain employs TRBV27 and TRBJ1-1; D might be TRBD1 (6 bases). The V and J ends lost 8 bases and 6 bases respectively, with 25 bases between them. Germline loops: CDR1 MNHEY, CDR2 SMNVEV (reference sequence). There are 16 residues in the CDR3.

The V gene is TRBV9, the J gene TRBJ2-2; 13 bases match TRBD2. Losses at the gene ends were 3 bases for V and 5 bases for J; bases not matched to a gene: 1. Germline assignment: CDR1 SGDLS and CDR2 YYNGEE. The CDR3 runs 15 residues. CDR3 DNA: TGTGCCAGCAGCGGGACTAGCGGGAGAACCGGGGAGCTGTTTTTT. As protein: CASSGTSGRTGELFF.

The chain recombines TRBV9 with TRBJ2-7; D is perhaps TRBD2 (7 bases). V shed 4 bases and J shed 7 bases, with 21 bases lying between them. Germline V gene lookup returns CDR1 SGDLS and CDR2 YYNGEE. The CDR3 contains 15 residues. DNA of the CDR3: TGTGCCAGCAGCTCTGGGGGGGGCGCAGCGTGGGAGCAGTACTTC. This codes for CASSSGGGAAWEQYF.

In this sample, this clone turned up once. The chain joins TRBV6-6 to TRBJ1-1; TRBD1 matches 7 bases. Germline CDR1 MNHNY, CDR2 SVGAGI (reference sequence). V lost 5 bases and J lost 5; bases outside the gene matches: 5. This CDR3 has 13 amino acids. CDR3 sequence reads: CASSLRGRTEAFF. DNA of the CDR3: TGTGCCAGCAGTCTCAGGGGGAGAACTGAAGCTTTCTTT.

CDR3 residues: CASSFVATSSYEQYF. DNA of the CDR3: TGTGCCAGCAGCTTCGTAGCGACAAGCTCCTACGAGCAGTACTTC. The chain uses TRBV5-6 and TRBJ2-7; TRBD2 is a possible D gene (5 bases). V gave up 2 bases and J gave up 0 bases, with 12 bases separating them. Per germline, CDR1 SGHDT and CDR2 YYEEEE. This CDR3 spans 15 amino acids.

The rearrangement links TRBV5-8 to TRBJ1-1, with no clear D. Trimming cost V 4 bases and J 7 bases, with 8 bases left between them. Germline CDR1 SGHTS, CDR2 YDEGEE. This CDR3 contains 11 residues. CDR3: CASSIGLEAFF. The CDR3 DNA follows: TGTGCCAGCAGCATCGGTCTTGAAGCTTTCTTT.

This rearrangement joins TRBV9 to TRBJ2-2, with a possible D match to TRBD1 (5 bases). CDR1 and CDR2 (germline): SGDLS, YYNGEE. Between the trimmed V and J ends, which lost 3 bases and 5 bases, there was a span of 14 bases. The CDR3 consists of 15 residues. CDR3 sequence: CASSATTQGTGELFF. Here the CDR3 DNA reads TGTGCCAGCAGCGCGACAACGCAGGGAACCGGGGAGCTGTTTTTT.

This sequence joins TRBV18 and TRBJ1-4; maybe TRBD1 (5 bases). The CDR3 runs 13 residues. Trimming left V 5 bases short and J 5 bases short, with 9 bases between. Per germline, CDR1 KGHSH and CDR2 LQKENI. In nucleotides, the CDR3 is TGTGCCAGCTCAAAGGGGTTCAATGAAAAACTGTTTTTT. Translated: CASSKGFNEKLFF.

For the CDR3, the DNA is TGTGCCAGCAGCATCCCCGGGACAGGGGTTGGGGAGCTGTTTTTT. As protein: CASSIPGTGVGELFF. The chain couples TRBV28 to TRBJ2-2, with 10 positions matching TRBD1. V trimming: 6 bases; J trimming: 8 bases; junction bases outside the gene matches: 9. The CDR3 length is 15 residues. CDR1 is MDHEN, CDR2 SYDVKM, per germline.

The V and J genes are TRBV19 and TRBJ1-1; 10 positions agree with TRBD1. V dropped 6 bases and J dropped 4; count of bases not matched to a gene: 8. CDR1 and CDR2 (germline): LNHDA, SQIVND (reference sequence). The CDR3 sequence is 15 residues long. CDR3 sequence reads: CASSGRTGGFTEAFF. The CDR3 coding sequence is TGTGCCAGTAGCGGGAGGACAGGGGGTTTCACTGAAGCTTTCTTT.

This clone was picked up a small number of times. The J gene is TRBJ1-5, the V gene TRBV24-1; D may be TRBD1 (6 bases). The CDR3 covers 16 residues. CDR1 and CDR2 from the germline V gene are KGHDR and SFDVKD. V lost 4 bases and J 4 bases, leaving 16 bases between the germline ends. The CDR3 DNA is TGTGCCACCAGTGACCCAGGGACACCCGAGAATCAGCCCCAGCATTTT. It codes for CATSDPGTPENQPQHF.

This clone was seen a handful of times. This chain connects TRBV9 to TRBJ2-3, with a tentative D call TRBD2 (5 bases). The V gene's germline CDR1 is SGDLS and CDR2 YYNGEE. The CDR3 length is 16 residues. Trimming shortened V by 4 bases and J by 7 bases, and 22 bases separated the two germline ends. CDR3 in amino acids: CASSKRGPAVMNTQYF. CDR3 nucleotides: TGTGCCAGCAGCAAGCGCGGCCCAGCGGTAATGAATACGCAGTATTTT.

Notes on this clone: The same CDR3 also results from other DNA sequences found in this sample. The chain employs TRBV7-2 and TRBJ1-2; D unclear. There are 12 residues in the CDR3. The germline CDR1 and CDR2 sequences are SGHTA and FQGNSA. V dropped 4 bases and J dropped 4 bases, with 7 bases sitting between them. CDR3 protein: CASSSTGYGYTF. CDR3 in DNA: TGTGCCAGCAGCTCAACCGGCTATGGCTACACCTTC.

The chain is built from TRBV28 and TRBJ1-5; D possibly corresponds to TRBD1 (5 bases). V was shortened by 6 bases and J by 2 bases, with 20 bases between the two germline ends. The germline V gene has CDR1 MDHEN and CDR2 SYDVKM. This CDR3 has 17 amino acids. The CDR3 coding sequence is TGTGCCAGCAGAAGGTGGAGTGGGGGGGGTGGCAATCAGCCCCAGCATTTT. Translated: CASRRWSGGGGNQPQHF.

The V and J genes are TRBV9 and TRBJ2-5; D possibly corresponds to TRBD1 (5 bases). The germline V and J ends were trimmed by 4 bases and 1 base, with 11 bases remaining between them. From germline, CDR1 is SGDLS and CDR2 YYNGEE. The CDR3 covers 14 residues. CDR3 DNA: TGTGCCAGCAGCCTCCAAGGGGCCCAAGAGACCCAGTACTTC. Translating it yields CASSLQGAQETQYF.

V gene TRBV5-1 combines with J gene TRBJ1-1; 8 bases map to TRBD1. The trim removed 0 bases at V and 8 bases at J, leaving 12 bases unmatched. The CDR3 has 16 amino acids. Germline values: CDR1 SGHRS, CDR2 YFSETQ. The CDR3 DNA follows: TGCGCCAGCAGCTTGGCCAAGGGCAGGGGGCCTAGCGAAGCTTTCTTT. Translated: CASSLAKGRGPSEAFF.

This clone occurred once. The same CDR3 also results from other DNA sequences found in this sample. The chain couples TRBV27 to TRBJ2-2; D not resolved. Deletions cut 3 bases from V and 6 bases from J, with 5 bases between. In germline, CDR1 is MNHEY, CDR2 SMNVEV (reference sequence). This CDR3 spans 12 amino acids. The CDR3 coding sequence is TGTGCCAGCAGTTTCCCGGCCGGGGAGCTGTTTTTT. It codes for CASSFPAGELFF.